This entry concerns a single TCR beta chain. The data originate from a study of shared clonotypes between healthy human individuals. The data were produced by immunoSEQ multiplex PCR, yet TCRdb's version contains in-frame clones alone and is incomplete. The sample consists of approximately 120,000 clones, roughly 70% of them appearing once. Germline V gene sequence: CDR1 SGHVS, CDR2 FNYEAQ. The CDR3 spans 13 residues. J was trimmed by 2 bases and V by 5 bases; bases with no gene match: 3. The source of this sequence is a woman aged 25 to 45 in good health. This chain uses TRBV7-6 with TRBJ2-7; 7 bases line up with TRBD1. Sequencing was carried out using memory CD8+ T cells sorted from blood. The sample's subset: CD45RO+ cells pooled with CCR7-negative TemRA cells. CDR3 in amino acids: CASSLGQPYEQYF. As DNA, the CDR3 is TGTGCCAGCAGCCTGGGACAGCCCTACGAGCAGTACTTC.